This T cell receptor beta chain stems from a study of beta chain features in type 1 diabetes. The sequenced template was cDNA made from the entire isolated RNA. The protocol was immunoSEQ multiplex PCR, while the TCRdb copy is restricted to in-frame clones and leaves out a portion. The sample has nearly 250,000 clones; 11% to 15% are singletons. Material: naive CD4+ T cells from blood. The source of this sequence is a middle-aged woman in good health.

CDR3: CASSFGQGIDEQYF. The CDR3 DNA sequence: TGTGCCAGCAGCTTCGGACAGGGCATTGACGAGCAGTACTTC. The rearrangement joins TRBV7-2 to TRBJ2-7; 8 bases align to TRBD1. CDR1 SGHTA and CDR2 FQGNSA come from the germline V gene. This CDR3 comprises 14 residues. J was trimmed by 5 bases and V by 3 bases; bases with no gene match: 6.